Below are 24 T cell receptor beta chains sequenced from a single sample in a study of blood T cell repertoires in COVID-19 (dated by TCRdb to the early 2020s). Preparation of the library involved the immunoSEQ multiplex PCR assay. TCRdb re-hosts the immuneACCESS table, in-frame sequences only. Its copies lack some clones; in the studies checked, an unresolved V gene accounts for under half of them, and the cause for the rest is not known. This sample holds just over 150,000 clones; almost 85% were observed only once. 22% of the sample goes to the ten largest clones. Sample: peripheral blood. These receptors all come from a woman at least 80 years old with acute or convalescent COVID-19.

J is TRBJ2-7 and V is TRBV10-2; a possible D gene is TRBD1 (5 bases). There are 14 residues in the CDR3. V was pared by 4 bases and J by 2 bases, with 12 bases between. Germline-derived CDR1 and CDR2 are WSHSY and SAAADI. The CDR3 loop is CASSGRQSTYEQYF. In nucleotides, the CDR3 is TGCGCCAGCAGTGGGAGACAGAGTACCTACGAGCAGTACTTC.

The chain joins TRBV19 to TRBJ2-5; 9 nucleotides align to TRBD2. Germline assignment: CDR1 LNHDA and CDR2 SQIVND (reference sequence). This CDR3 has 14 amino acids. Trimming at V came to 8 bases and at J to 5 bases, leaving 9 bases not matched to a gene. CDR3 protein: CASQAGGLGETQYF. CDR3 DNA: TGTGCCAGTCAGGCGGGAGGGCTAGGGGAGACCCAGTACTTC.

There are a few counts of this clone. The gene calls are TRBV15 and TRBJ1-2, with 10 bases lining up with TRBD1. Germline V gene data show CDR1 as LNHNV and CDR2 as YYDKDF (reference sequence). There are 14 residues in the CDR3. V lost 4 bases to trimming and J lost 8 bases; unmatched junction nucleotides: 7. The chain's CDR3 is CATSTPDRGQGYTF. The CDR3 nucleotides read TGTGCCACCAGCACCCCTGACAGGGGGCAGGGCTACACCTTC.

The CDR3 DNA is TGCGCCAGCAGCTTGGCCTTAACAGGGCGAGGGGATGGCTACACCTTC. It is translated as CASSLALTGRGDGYTF. V usage is TRBV5-1 and J usage is TRBJ1-2, with D perhaps TRBD1 (6 bases). Deletions cut 0 bases from V and 6 bases from J, with 18 bases between. The CDR3 totals 16 residues. CDR1 is SGHRS, CDR2 YFSETQ, per germline.

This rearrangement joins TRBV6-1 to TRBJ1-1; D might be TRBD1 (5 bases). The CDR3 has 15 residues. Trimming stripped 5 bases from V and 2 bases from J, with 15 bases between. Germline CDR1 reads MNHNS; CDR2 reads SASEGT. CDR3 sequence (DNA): TGTGCCAGCAGTCTATCAGGGATTCAAAACACTGAAGCTTTCTTT. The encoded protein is CASSLSGIQNTEAFF.

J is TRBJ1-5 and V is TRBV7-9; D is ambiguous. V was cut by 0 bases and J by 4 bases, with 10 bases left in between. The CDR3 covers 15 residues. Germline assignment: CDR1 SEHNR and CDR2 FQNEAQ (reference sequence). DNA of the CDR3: TGTGCCAGCAGCTTAGCCAGCGGACCAAATCAGCCCCAGCATTTT. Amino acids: CASSLASGPNQPQHF.

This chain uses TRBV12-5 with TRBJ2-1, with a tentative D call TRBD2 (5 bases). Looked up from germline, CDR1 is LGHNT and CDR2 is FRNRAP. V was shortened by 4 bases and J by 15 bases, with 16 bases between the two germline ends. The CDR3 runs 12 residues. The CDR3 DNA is TGTGCTAGTGGTTCGGGAACCCCGTTGCTGTTCTTC. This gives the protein CASGSGTPLLFF.

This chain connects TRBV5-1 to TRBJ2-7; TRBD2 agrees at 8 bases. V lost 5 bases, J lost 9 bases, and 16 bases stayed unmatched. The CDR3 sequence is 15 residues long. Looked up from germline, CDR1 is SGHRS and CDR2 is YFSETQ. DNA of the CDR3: TGCGCCAGCAGATTAGAGGCGGGAGGAACCATCCGGCAGTACTTC. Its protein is CASRLEAGGTIRQYF.

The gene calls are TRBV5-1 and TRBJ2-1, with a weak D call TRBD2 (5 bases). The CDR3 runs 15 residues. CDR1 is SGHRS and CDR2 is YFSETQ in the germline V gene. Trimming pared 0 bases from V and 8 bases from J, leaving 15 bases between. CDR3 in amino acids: CASSLEGGWDDEQFF. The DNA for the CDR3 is TGCGCCAGCAGCTTGGAAGGAGGATGGGATGATGAGCAGTTCTTC.

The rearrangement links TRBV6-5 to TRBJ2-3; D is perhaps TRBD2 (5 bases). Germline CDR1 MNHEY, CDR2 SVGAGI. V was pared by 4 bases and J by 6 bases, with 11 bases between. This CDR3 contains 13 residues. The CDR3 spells CASSSTIPDTQYF. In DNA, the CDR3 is TGTGCCAGCAGTTCGACTATTCCGGATACGCAGTATTTT.

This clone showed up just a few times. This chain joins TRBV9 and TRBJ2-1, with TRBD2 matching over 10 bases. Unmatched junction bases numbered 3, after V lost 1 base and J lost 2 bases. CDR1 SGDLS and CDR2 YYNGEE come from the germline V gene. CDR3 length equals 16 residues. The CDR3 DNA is TGTGCCAGCAGCGTAACTAGCGGGACAACCTACAATGAGCAGTTCTTC. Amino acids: CASSVTSGTTYNEQFF.

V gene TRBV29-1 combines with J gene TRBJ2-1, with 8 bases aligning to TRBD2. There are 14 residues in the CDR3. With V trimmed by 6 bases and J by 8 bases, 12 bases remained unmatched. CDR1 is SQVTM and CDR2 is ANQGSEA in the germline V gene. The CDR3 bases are TGCAGCGTGCCCCGTTGGCGGGAGGAGGATGAGCAGTTCTTC. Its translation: CSVPRWREEDEQFF.

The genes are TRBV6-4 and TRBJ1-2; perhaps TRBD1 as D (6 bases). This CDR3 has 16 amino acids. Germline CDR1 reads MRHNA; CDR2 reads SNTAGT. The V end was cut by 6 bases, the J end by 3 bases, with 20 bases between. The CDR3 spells CASSPEGGLMYYGYTF. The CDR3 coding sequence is TGTGCCAGCAGCCCCGAGGGGGGGTTGATGTACTATGGCTACACCTTC.

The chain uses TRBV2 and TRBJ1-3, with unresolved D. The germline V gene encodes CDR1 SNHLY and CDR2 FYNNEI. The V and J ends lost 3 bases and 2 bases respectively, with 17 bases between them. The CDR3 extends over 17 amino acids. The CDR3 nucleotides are TGTGCCAGCAGTGAGAGACACGTCAACAGACCTGGAAACACCATATATTTT. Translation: CASSERHVNRPGNTIYF.

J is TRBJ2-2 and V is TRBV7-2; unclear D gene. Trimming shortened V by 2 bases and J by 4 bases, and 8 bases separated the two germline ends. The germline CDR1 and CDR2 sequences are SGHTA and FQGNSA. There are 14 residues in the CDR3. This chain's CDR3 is CASSLRVSTGELFF. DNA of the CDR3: TGTGCCAGCAGCTTAAGAGTTTCCACCGGGGAGCTGTTTTTT.

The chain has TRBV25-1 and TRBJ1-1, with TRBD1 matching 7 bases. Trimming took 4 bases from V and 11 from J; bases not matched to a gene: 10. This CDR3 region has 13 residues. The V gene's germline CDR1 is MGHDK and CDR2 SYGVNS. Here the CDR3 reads CASSGRQGSAAFF. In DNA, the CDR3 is TGTGCCAGCAGTGGACGACAGGGTTCTGCCGCTTTCTTT.

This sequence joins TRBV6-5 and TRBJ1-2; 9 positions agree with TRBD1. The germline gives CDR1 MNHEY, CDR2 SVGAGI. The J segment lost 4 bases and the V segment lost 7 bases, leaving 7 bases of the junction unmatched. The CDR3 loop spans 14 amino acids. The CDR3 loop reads CASKYDRGSYGYTF. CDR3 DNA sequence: TGTGCCAGCAAATATGACAGGGGGAGCTATGGCTACACCTTC.

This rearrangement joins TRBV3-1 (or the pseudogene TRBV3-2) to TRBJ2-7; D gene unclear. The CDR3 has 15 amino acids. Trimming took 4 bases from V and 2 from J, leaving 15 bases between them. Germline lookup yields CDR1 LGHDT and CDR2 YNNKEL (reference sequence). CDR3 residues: CASSPAQRTTYEQYF. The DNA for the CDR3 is TGTGCCAGCAGCCCAGCACAGAGAACCACCTACGAGCAGTACTTC.

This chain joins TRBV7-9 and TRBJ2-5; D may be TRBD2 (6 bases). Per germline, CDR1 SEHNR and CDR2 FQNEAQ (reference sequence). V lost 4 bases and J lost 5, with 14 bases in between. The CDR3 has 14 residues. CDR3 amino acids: CASSSYGGGETQYF. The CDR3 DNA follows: TGTGCCAGCAGCTCTTATGGCGGAGGGGAGACCCAGTACTTC.

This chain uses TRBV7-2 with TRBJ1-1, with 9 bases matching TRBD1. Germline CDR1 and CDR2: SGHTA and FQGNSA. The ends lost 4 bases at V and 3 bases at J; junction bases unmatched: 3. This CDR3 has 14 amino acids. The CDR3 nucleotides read TGTGCCAGCAGCTCTCGGGACAGGGACACTGAAGCTTTCTTT. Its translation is CASSSRDRDTEAFF. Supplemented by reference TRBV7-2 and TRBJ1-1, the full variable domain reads GAGVSQSPSNKVTEKGKDVELRCDPISGHTALYWYRQSLGQGLEFLIYFQGNSAPDKSGLPSDRFSAERTGGSVSTLTIQRTQQEDSAVYLCASSSRDRDTEAFFGQGTRLTVV.

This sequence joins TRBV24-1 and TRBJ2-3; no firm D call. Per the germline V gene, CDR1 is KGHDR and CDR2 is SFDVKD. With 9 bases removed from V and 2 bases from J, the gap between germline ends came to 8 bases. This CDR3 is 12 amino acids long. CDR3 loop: CATADTTDTQYF. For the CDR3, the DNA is TGTGCCACCGCCGACACCACAGATACGCAGTATTTT.

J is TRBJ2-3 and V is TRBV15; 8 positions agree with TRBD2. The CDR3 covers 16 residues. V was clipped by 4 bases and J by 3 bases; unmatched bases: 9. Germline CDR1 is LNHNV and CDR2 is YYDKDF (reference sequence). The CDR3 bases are TGTGCCACCAGCAAATCGAGCGGGAGTCCAACAGATACGCAGTATTTT. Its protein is CATSKSSGSPTDTQYF.

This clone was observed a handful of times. The DNA for the CDR3 is TGTGCCAGCAGCTTGGGCGGAAACACCATATATTTT. This codes for CASSLGGNTIYF. This rearrangement joins TRBV11-2 to TRBJ1-3, with unresolved D. Per the germline V gene, CDR1 is SGHAT and CDR2 is FQNNGV. The CDR3 totals 12 residues. V gave up 3 bases and J gave up 4 bases, with 4 bases separating them.

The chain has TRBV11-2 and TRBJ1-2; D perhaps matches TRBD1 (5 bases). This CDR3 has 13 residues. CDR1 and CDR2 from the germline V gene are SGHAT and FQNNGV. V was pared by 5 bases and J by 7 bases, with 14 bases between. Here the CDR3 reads CASSQQVQVGYTF. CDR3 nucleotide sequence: TGTGCCAGCAGCCAACAGGTCCAGGTTGGCTACACCTTC.